This TCR beta chain was obtained from a study of spatial heterogeneity in lung cancer. The wider study: 55 to 80 TRACERx patients with early, untreated non-small cell lung cancer donated samples. Sequencing was performed on follow-up PBMC samples when available, collected at a median of around two years after resection. Study-wide results and caveats: Blood contained ubiquitous expanded tumor TCRs more at resection than at follow-up.

Deletions cut 5 bases from V and 4 bases from J, with 16 bases between. The CDR3 consists of 15 residues. Per germline, CDR1 MNHEY and CDR2 SVGEGT. The presence of a unique molecular identifier marked each TCR cDNA molecule. TCRdb reprocessed the 5' RACE reads via MiXCR and lists one record per CDR3 protein. Among about 120,000 distinct CDR3 sequences listed, less than 15% were seen once. Described time point: blood at routine non-recurrence follow-up after resection. Frozen PBMC, nontumor lung or tumor provided whole RNA, which was sequenced unsorted. This clonotype was detected a few times. The target antigen is unknown.

The source of this sequence is a male donor with early-stage non-small cell lung cancer. The chain recombines TRBV6-2 or TRBV6-3 with TRBJ2-3, with TRBD1 as a possible D gene (6 bases). The sample consisted of PBMCs, taken at follow-up. The CDR3 bases are TGTGCCAGCAGTCTAAACAGGGCAGGCGCAGATACGCAGTATTTT. Encoded protein: CASSLNRAGADTQYF.